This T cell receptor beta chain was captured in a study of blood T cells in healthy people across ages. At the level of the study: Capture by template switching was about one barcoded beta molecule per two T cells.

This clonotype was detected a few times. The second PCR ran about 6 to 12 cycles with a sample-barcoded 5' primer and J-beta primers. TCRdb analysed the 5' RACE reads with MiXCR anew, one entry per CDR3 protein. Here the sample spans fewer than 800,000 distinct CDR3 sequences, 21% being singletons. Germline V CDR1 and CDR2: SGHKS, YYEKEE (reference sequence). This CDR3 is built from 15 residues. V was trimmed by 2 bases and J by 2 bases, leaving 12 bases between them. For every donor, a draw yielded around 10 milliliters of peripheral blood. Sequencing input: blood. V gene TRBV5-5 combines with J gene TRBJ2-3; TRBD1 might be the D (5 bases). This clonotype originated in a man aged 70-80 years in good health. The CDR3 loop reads CASSFTGWNTDTQYF. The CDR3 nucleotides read TGTGCCAGCAGCTTTACAGGCTGGAACACAGATACGCAGTATTTT.